Given below is one TCR beta chain in context. The data were produced by immunoSEQ multiplex PCR, yet TCRdb's version contains in-frame clones alone and is incomplete. The table has around 76,000 clones, approximately 98% seen once. This CDR3 comprises 15 residues. V lost 4 bases to trimming and J lost 2 bases, with 13 bases between them. In germline, CDR1 is SGHRS, CDR2 YFSETQ. This entry comes from a study of technical replicates of blood from a few donors. This clonotype was obtained from a human donor in good health. The source material was T cells isolated from PBMCs. The chain links TRBV5-1 to TRBJ1-3; TRBD1 might be the D (6 bases). CDR3 protein: CASSVSTGTGNTIYF. The CDR3 bases are TGCGCCAGCAGCGTATCTACAGGGACTGGAAACACCATATATTTT.